One and the same sample provided the 22 T cell receptor beta chains below, sequenced in a study of CD8+ T cells in alopecia areata. cDNA serving as the sequencing template came from extracted, reverse transcribed RNA. TCRdb's copy holds only in-frame clones and misses some; the assay was immunoSEQ multiplex PCR. Among some 150,000 clones listed, around 58% were seen once. Here the sequenced sample was CD4+ T cells sorted from blood, taken at week 0. Receptor source: a human donor with alopecia areata.

The chain joins TRBV6-5 to TRBJ1-2, with D possibly matching TRBD1 (6 bases). CDR1 is MNHEY and CDR2 is SVGAGI in the germline V gene. This CDR3 has 14 amino acids. Between the trimmed V and J ends, which lost 6 bases and 5 bases, there was a span of 16 bases. Here the CDR3 reads CASSYRERGYGYTF. The CDR3 DNA follows: TGTGCCAGCAGCTACAGGGAAAGGGGTTATGGCTACACCTTC.

CDR3 sequence: CSVEYYTDTQYF. The CDR3 coding sequence is TGCAGCGTTGAATACTACACAGATACGCAGTATTTT. The chain carries TRBV29-1 and TRBJ2-3, with D uncertain. Germline lookup yields CDR1 SQVTM and CDR2 ANQGSEA. The CDR3 spans 12 residues. Trimming took off 2 bases at V and 2 bases at J, with 5 bases between the two ends.

The chain links TRBV6-5 to TRBJ2-5; TRBD1 matches at 7 bases. The germline V gene encodes CDR1 MNHEY and CDR2 SVGAGI. The CDR3 runs 14 residues. V lost 2 bases, J lost 7 bases, and 7 bases stayed unmatched. The CDR3, as DNA: TGTGCCAGCAGTTACGCGCCAGGGGACAGGACCCAGTACTTC. The encoded protein is CASSYAPGDRTQYF.

The J gene is TRBJ1-2, the V gene TRBV5-6; TRBD1 matches at 7 bases. Per the germline V gene, CDR1 is SGHDT and CDR2 is YYEEEE. With V trimmed by 0 bases and J by 4 bases, 3 bases remained unmatched. The CDR3 length is 14 residues. CDR3 protein: CASSLDTGVYGYTF. The CDR3 DNA sequence: TGTGCCAGCAGCTTGGATACAGGGGTCTATGGCTACACCTTC.

The genes are TRBV9 and TRBJ1-5; D not certain. This CDR3 comprises 15 residues. Germline V lookup: CDR1 SGDLS, CDR2 YYNGEE. Trimming shortened V by 0 bases and J by 3 bases, and 10 bases separated the two germline ends. The DNA for the CDR3 is TGTGCCAGCAGCGTAGATCCGGGCCACAATCAGCCCCAGCATTTT. As protein: CASSVDPGHNQPQHF.

The chain couples TRBV27 to TRBJ1-2; no clear D. Looked up from germline, CDR1 is MNHEY and CDR2 is SMNVEV (reference sequence). V was cut by 0 bases and J by 3 bases, with 8 bases left in between. This CDR3 contains 14 residues. The CDR3: CASSLSGMDYGYTF. CDR3 sequence (DNA): TGTGCCAGCAGTTTATCGGGGATGGACTATGGCTACACCTTC.

The V call is TRBV30, the J call TRBJ1-1, with D uncertain. V was shortened by 3 bases and J by 11 bases, with 16 bases between the two germline ends. The germline V gene has CDR1 GTSNPN and CDR2 SVGIG (reference sequence). The CDR3 has 12 amino acids. The CDR3 spells CAWRVLGFGAFF. CDR3 in DNA: TGTGCCTGGAGGGTCTTGGGATTTGGCGCTTTCTTT.

The V gene is TRBV5-1, the J gene TRBJ2-5; TRBD1 agrees at 7 bases. This CDR3 is built from 14 residues. After removal of 3 bases from V and 1 base from J, the junction contained 3 bases not matched to a gene. Germline values: CDR1 SGHRS, CDR2 YFSETQ. The CDR3 sequence: CASSSQGIQETQYF. The CDR3 bases are TGCGCCAGCAGCTCACAGGGGATCCAAGAGACCCAGTACTTC. The variable domain in full, completed from reference TRBV5-1 and TRBJ2-5, reads KAGVTQTPRYLIKTRGQQVTLSCSPISGHRSVSWYQQTPGQGLQFLFEYFSETQRNKGNFPGRFSGRQFSNSRSEMNVSTLELGDSALYLCASSSQGIQETQYFGPGTRLLVL.

The sample holds one count of this clone. The V gene is TRBV25-1, the J gene TRBJ2-1, with D possibly being TRBD2 (6 bases). CDR1 is MGHDK and CDR2 is SYGVNS in the germline V gene. The CDR3 loop spans 13 amino acids. Trimming removed 3 bases at V and 4 bases at J, with 7 bases between. CDR3 sequence (DNA): TGTGCCAGCAGTGATGGGGGGTACAATGAGCAGTTCTTC. Its protein is CASSDGGYNEQFF.

The V gene is TRBV30, the J gene TRBJ1-2, with D tentatively TRBD1 (6 bases). CDR1 GTSNPN and CDR2 SVGIG come from the germline V gene (reference sequence). Trimming removed 2 bases from V and 6 bases from J, with 16 bases in between. The CDR3 length is 14 residues. The CDR3 sequence is CAWSTQAGTNGYTF. The CDR3 DNA is TGTGCCTGGAGTACCCAAGCCGGGACAAATGGCTACACCTTC.

This chain links TRBV29-1 with TRBJ1-2, with D possibly TRBD1 on 6 matching bases. The germline CDR1 and CDR2 sequences are SQVTM and ANQGSEA. Trimming stripped 7 bases from V and 4 bases from J, with 19 bases between. CDR3 length: 14 amino acids. CDR3 in amino acids: CSATNSGDGYGYTF. Here the CDR3 DNA reads TGCAGCGCGACGAACTCAGGGGACGGCTATGGCTACACCTTC.

The chain uses TRBV10-2 and TRBJ1-2; 10 nucleotides match TRBD1. Germline V CDR1 and CDR2: WSHSY, SAAADI. V lost 1 base, J lost 4 bases, and 6 bases stayed unmatched. CDR3 length equals 16 residues. CDR3 nucleotides: TGCGCCAGCAGTGAGTTACCCGGACAGGGGGGCTATGGCTACACCTTC. This gives the protein CASSELPGQGGYGYTF.

This clone was found a few times. V is TRBV29-1 and J is TRBJ1-1; D gene ambiguous. Trimming removed 5 bases at V and 0 bases at J, with 7 bases between. Germline CDR1 is SQVTM and CDR2 is ANQGSEA. The CDR3 spans 12 residues. CDR3 protein: CSVRPLNTEAFF. The CDR3 DNA is TGCAGCGTTCGACCGTTGAACACTGAAGCTTTCTTT.

The CDR3 nucleotides are TGTGCCAGCAGCTTAGCGCGGAATAGCAATCAGCCCCAGCATTTT. It codes for CASSLARNSNQPQHF. The chain couples TRBV7-2 to TRBJ1-5; D uncertain. The CDR3 runs 15 residues. Germline V gene data show CDR1 as SGHTA and CDR2 as FQGNSA. The V and J ends lost 0 bases and 0 bases respectively, with 6 bases between them.

This chain joins TRBV27 and TRBJ1-4; no definite D call. The CDR3 extends over 14 amino acids. In germline, CDR1 is MNHEY, CDR2 SMNVEV (reference sequence). The V end lost 5 bases, the J end lost 5 bases, and 12 bases lay between the germline ends. This CDR3 reads CASSPPYENEKLFF. The CDR3 DNA reads TGTGCCAGCAGTCCCCCTTATGAGAATGAAAAACTGTTTTTT.

V usage is TRBV27 and J usage is TRBJ2-5; 7 bases fit TRBD2. V lost 5 bases to trimming and J lost 5 bases; unmatched junction nucleotides: 11. The germline V gene has CDR1 MNHEY and CDR2 SMNVEV (reference sequence). The CDR3 contains 15 residues. CDR3 bases: TGTGCCAGCAGTCCCAAACGACTGGGGGGGGAGACCCAGTACTTC. Its protein product is CASSPKRLGGETQYF.

The V gene is TRBV7-9, the J gene TRBJ2-2; tentatively, D is TRBD2 (5 bases). The CDR3 is made up of 15 amino acids. Trimming pared 2 bases from V and 0 bases from J, leaving 7 bases between. Germline CDR1 reads SEHNR; CDR2 reads FQNEAQ (reference sequence). CDR3 region: CASSLRGPNTGELFF. CDR3 DNA sequence: TGTGCCAGCAGCTTACGCGGGCCGAACACCGGGGAGCTGTTTTTT.

This clone turned up a few times. The chain combines TRBV30 with TRBJ2-7; 8 bases are a match to TRBD1. The CDR3 is 14 residues long. CDR1 GTSNPN and CDR2 SVGIG come from the germline V gene (reference sequence). V shed 0 bases and J 5 bases; nucleotides not matched to a gene: 6. DNA of the CDR3: TGTGCCTGGAGTGTGCGACAGGGGAGGAACGAGCAGTACTTC. Protein sequence: CAWSVRQGRNEQYF.

The chain carries TRBV4-3 and TRBJ2-7; 12 nucleotides match TRBD2. The CDR3 is 17 amino acids. Trimming removed 4 bases from V and 4 bases from J; junction bases left unmatched: 11. Germline V CDR1 and CDR2: LGHNA, YSLEER. Written as DNA, the CDR3 is TGCGCCAGCAGCCCTCCCCGACTAGCGGGGGATATTTACGAGCAGTACTTC. This codes for CASSPPRLAGDIYEQYF.

The rearrangement joins TRBV9 to TRBJ1-6; D uncertain. The CDR3 has 14 residues. Germline assignment: CDR1 SGDLS and CDR2 YYNGEE. V gave up 4 bases and J gave up 0 bases, with 5 bases separating them. For the CDR3, the DNA is TGTGCCAGCAGCATAGGCTCCTATAATTCACCCCTCCACTTT. Protein sequence: CASSIGSYNSPLHF.

This clone has more than one count but fewer than ten. This CDR3 is CASSLGSTDTQYF. The CDR3 bases are TGTGCCAGCAGCTTAGGGAGCACAGATACGCAGTATTTT. J is TRBJ2-3 and V is TRBV11-3; D is ambiguous. The CDR3 totals 13 residues. CDR1 and CDR2 from the germline V gene are SGHNT and YENEEA. Trimming left V 1 base short and J 0 bases short, with 2 bases between.

This chain links TRBV18 with TRBJ1-1; D unresolved. The CDR3 totals 15 residues. Germline lookup yields CDR1 KGHSH and CDR2 LQKENI. The V and J ends lost 4 bases and 0 bases respectively, with 12 bases between them. Here the CDR3 reads CASSLRYDLNTEAFF. The DNA for the CDR3 is TGTGCCAGCTCACTCCGGTATGACCTGAACACTGAAGCTTTCTTT.